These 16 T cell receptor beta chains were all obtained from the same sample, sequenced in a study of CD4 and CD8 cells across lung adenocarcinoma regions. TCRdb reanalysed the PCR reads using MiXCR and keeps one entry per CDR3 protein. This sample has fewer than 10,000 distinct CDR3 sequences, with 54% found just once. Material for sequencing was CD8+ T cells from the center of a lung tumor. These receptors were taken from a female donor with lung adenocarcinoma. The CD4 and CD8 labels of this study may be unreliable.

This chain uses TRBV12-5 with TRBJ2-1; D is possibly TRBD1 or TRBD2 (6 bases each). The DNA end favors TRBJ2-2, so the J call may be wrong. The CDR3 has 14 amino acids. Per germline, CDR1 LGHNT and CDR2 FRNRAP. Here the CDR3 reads CASGPRGETGELFF. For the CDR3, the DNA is TGTGCTAGTGGGCCGAGGGGGGAGACAGGGGAGCTGTTTTTT.

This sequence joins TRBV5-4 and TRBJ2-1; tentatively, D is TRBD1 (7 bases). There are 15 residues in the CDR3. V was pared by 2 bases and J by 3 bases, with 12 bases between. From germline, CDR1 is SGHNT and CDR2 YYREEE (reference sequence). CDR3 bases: TGTGCCAGCAGCTTCAGGCAGGGGGGCTACAATGAGCAGTTCTTC. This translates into CASSFRQGGYNEQFF.

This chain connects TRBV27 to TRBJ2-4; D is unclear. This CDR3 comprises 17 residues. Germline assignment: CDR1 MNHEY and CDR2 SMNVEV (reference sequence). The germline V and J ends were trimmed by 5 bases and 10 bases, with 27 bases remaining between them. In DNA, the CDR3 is TGTGCCAGCAGTCAAACAGTAGAGTCGAGGATATCGGATATTCAGTACTTC. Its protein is CASSQTVESRISDIQYF.

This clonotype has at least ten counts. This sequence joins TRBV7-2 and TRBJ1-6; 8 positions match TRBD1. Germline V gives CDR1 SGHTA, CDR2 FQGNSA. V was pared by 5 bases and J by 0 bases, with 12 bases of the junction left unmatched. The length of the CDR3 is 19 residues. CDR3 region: CASSPGLQGGSSYNSPLHF. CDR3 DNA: TGTGCCAGCAGCCCTGGATTACAGGGGGGAAGCTCCTATAATTCACCCCTCCACTTT.

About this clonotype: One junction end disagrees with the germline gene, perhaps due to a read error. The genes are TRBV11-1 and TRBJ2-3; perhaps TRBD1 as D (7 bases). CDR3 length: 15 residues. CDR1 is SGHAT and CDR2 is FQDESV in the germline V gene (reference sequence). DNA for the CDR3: TGTGCCGGGGGGTTAGGGGGCCGAGGCCCAGATACCCAGTACTTT. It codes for CAGGLGGRGPDTQYF.

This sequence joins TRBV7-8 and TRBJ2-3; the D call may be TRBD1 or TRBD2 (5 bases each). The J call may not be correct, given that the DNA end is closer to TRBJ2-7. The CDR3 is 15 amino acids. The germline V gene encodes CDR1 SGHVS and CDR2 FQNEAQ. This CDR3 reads CASSLGTCGTDTQYF. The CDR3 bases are TGTGCCAGCAGCTTGGGGACGTGTGGCACAGATACGCAGTACTTC.

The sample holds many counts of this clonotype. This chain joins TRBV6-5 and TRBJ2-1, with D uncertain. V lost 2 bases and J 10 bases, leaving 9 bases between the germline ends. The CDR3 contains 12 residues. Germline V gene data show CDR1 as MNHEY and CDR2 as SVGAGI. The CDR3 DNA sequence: TGTGCCAGCAGTTACCAGGTTCACGAGCAGTTCTTC. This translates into CASSYQVHEQFF.

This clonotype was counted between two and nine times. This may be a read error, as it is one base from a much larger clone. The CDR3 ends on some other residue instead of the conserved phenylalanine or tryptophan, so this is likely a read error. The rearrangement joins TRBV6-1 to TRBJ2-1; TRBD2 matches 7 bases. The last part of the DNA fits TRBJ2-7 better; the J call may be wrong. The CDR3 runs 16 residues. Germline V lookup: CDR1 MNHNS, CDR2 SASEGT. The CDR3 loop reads CASRSASGSYYNEQYY. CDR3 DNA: TGTGCCAGCAGATCGGCTAGCGGATCCTACTACAATGAGCAGTACTAC.

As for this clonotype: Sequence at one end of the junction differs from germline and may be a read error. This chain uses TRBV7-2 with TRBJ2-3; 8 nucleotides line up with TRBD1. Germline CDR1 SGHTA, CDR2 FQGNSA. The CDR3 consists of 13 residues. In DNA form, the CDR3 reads TGTGCCAGGGGCCCAGGGGGCACAAATACTCAGTATTTC. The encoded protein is CARGPGGTNTQYF.

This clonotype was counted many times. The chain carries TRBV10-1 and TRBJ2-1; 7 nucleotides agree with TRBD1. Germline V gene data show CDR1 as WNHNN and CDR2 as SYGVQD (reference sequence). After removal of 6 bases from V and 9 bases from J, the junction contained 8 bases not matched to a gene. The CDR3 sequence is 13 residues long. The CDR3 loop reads CASSETGNGEQFF. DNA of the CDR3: TGCGCCAGCAGCGAGACAGGGAACGGTGAGCAGTTCTTC.

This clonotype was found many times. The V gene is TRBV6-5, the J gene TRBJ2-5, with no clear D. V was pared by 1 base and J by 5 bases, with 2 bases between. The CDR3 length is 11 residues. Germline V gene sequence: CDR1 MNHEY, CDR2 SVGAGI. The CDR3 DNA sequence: TGTGCCAGCAGTTACTTGGAGACCCAGTACTTC. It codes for CASSYLETQYF.

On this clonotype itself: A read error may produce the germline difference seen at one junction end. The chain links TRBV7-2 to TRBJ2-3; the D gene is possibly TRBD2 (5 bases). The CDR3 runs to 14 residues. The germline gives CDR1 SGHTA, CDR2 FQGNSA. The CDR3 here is CAGTGVGGTETQYF. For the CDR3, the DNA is TGTGCGGGCACCGGGGTAGGTGGCACAGAGACGCAGTATTTT.

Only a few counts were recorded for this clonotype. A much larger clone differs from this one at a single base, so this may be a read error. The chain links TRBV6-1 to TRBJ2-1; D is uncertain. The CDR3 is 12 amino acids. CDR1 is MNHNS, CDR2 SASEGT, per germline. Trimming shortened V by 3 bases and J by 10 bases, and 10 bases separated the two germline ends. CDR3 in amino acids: CASSDGYYEQFF. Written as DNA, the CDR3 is TGTGCCAGCAGTGACGGATACTACGAGCAGTTCTTC.

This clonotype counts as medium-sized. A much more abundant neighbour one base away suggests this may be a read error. Written as DNA, the CDR3 is TGTGCCAGCAGCCAGACCGGGACTAGCGGGACGAATGAGCAGTACTTC. This gives the protein CASSQTGTSGTNEQYF. The chain uses TRBV7-3 and TRBJ2-1; 13 positions match TRBD2. Matching the DNA end better, TRBJ2-7 makes the J call doubtful. CDR3 length: 16 residues. CDR1 is SGHTA, CDR2 FQGTGA, per germline.

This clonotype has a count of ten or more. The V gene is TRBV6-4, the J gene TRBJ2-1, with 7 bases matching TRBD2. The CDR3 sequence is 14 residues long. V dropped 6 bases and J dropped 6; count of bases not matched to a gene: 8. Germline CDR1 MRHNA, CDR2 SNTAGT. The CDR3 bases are TGTGCCAGCAGGCAAACTAGCGAAACCAATGAGCAGTTCTTC. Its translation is CASRQTSETNEQFF.

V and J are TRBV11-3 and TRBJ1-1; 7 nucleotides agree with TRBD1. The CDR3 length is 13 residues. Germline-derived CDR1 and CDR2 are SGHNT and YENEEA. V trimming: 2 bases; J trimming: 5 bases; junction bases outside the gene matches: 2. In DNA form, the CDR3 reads TGTGCCAGCAGCTTACTGACAGGGACTGAAGCTTTCTTT. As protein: CASSLLTGTEAFF.